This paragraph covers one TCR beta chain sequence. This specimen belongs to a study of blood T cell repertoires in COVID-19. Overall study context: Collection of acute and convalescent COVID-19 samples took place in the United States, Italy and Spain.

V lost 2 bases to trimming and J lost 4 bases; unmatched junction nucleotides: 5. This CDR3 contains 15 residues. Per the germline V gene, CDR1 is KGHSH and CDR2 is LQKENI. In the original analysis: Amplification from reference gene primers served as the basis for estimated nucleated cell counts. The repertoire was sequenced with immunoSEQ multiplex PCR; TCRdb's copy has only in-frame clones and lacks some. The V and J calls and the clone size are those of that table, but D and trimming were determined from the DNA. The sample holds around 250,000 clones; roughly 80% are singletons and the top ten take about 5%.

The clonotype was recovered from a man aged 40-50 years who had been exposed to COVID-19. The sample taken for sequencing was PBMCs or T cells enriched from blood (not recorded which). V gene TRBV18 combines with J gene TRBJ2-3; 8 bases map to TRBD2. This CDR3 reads CASSPRSAGADTQYF. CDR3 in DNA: TGTGCCAGCTCACCAAGGTCAGCGGGAGCAGATACGCAGTATTTT.